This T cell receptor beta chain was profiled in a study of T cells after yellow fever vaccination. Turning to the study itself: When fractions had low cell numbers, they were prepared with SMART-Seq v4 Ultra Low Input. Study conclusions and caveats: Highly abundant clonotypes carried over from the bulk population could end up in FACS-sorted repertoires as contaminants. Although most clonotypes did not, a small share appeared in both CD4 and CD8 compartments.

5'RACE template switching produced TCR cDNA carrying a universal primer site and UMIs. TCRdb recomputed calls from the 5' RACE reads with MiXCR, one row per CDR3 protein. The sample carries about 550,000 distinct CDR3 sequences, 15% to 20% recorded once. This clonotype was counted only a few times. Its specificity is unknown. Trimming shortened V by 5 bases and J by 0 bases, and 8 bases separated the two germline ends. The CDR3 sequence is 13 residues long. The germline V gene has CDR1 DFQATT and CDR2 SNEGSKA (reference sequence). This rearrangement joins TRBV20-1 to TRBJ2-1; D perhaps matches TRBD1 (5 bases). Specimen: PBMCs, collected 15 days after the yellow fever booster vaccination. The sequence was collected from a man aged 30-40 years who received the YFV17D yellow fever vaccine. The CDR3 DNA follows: TGCAGTGCTGTCAGGGTCTCCTACAATGAGCAGTTCTTC. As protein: CSAVRVSYNEQFF.